Listed here are 17 T cell receptor beta chains from one sample, sequenced in a study of graft-versus-host responses after intestinal transplantation. Graft material was processed, releasing intraepithelial and lamina propria lymphocytes. Assay: immunoSEQ multiplex PCR; the TCRdb copy retains only in-frame clones and omits some. The table lists about 22,000 clones, around 77% of them singletons. Here the sequenced sample was ileum tissue, taken 12 days after intestinal transplant. The receptor set was obtained from a human patient who received an intestinal transplant, so some T cells may come from the graft donor.

The chain is built from TRBV9 and TRBJ2-3, with 10 bases identical to TRBD1. V dropped 0 bases and J dropped 0; count of bases not matched to a gene: 25. Germline CDR1 SGDLS, CDR2 YYNGEE. The CDR3 runs to 24 residues. CDR3 sequence reads: CASSVARRDRDRGSLPSSTDTQYF. DNA of the CDR3: TGTGCCAGCAGCGTAGCCAGGAGGGATCGGGACAGGGGATCGCTACCGTCTAGCACAGATACGCAGTATTTT.

This clone was counted a few times. The chain carries TRBV4-1 and TRBJ2-7; possible D gene TRBD1, 6 bases. There are 17 residues in the CDR3. CDR1 is MGHRA and CDR2 is YSYEKL in the germline V gene. Trimming took 1 base from V and 4 from J, leaving 20 bases between them. CDR3 sequence (DNA): TGCGCCAGCAGCCAAGGGCTGACGACAGGCTATGGGTACGAGCAGTACTTC. Translating gives CASSQGLTTGYGYEQYF.

This sequence joins TRBV9 and TRBJ1-1; D remains ambiguous. Trimming stripped 3 bases from V and 0 bases from J, with 15 bases between. The germline V gene encodes CDR1 SGDLS and CDR2 YYNGEE. The CDR3 is 16 residues long. The DNA of the CDR3 is TGTGCCAGCAGCGCCAGTCTAGCGGAATTGAACACTGAAGCTTTCTTT. The encoded protein is CASSASLAELNTEAFF.

The chain is built from TRBV29-1 and TRBJ1-3; D might be TRBD1 (6 bases). CDR1 SQVTM and CDR2 ANQGSEA come from the germline V gene. The CDR3 is made up of 14 amino acids. V was pared by 1 base and J by 2 bases, with 9 bases between. The CDR3 is CSVEVGQTGNTIYF. CDR3 nucleotides: TGCAGCGTTGAAGTTGGACAGACTGGAAACACCATATATTTT.

J is TRBJ1-4 and V is TRBV10-3; D gene unclear. CDR1 is ENHRY and CDR2 is SYGVKD in the germline V gene. The CDR3 runs to 13 residues. Trimming took off 10 bases at V and 8 bases at J, with 17 bases between the two ends. The CDR3 nucleotides are TGTGCCACGTCCGGGTCCGTTGGGGAAAAACTGTTTTTT. This gives the protein CATSGSVGEKLFF.

V is TRBV2 and J is TRBJ2-2; 8 bases agree with TRBD1. The CDR3 loop spans 15 amino acids. Trimming took 6 bases from V and 6 from J; bases not matched to a gene: 9. Germline lookup yields CDR1 SNHLY and CDR2 FYNNEI. CDR3 region: CASRTGVGLPGELFF. The CDR3 bases are TGTGCCAGCAGGACAGGGGTGGGACTTCCCGGGGAGCTGTTTTTT. Combining the CDR3 with reference TRBV2 and TRBJ2-2 gives the whole variable domain EPEVTQTPSHQVTQMGQEVILRCVPISNHLYFYWYRQILGQKVEFLVSFYNNEISEKSEIFDDQFSVERPDGSNFTLKIRSTKLEDSAMYFCASRTGVGLPGELFFGEGSRLTVL.

For this clone: The same CDR3 can be traced to other DNA sequences in this sample. The chain joins TRBV7-3 to TRBJ2-7; no definite D call. The germline V and J ends were trimmed by 1 base and 4 bases, with 20 bases remaining between them. The germline V gene encodes CDR1 SGHTA and CDR2 FQGTGA. This CDR3 has 17 residues. CDR3 amino acids: CASSLIPPTRTPYEQYF. The CDR3 bases are TGTGCCAGCAGCTTAATACCCCCGACAAGAACCCCTTACGAGCAGTACTTC. Looking up the rest from reference TRBV7-3 and TRBJ2-7 gives the full variable domain: GAGVSQTPSNKVTEKGKYVELRCDPISGHTALYWYRQSLGQGPEFLIYFQGTGAADDSGLPNDRFFAVRPEGSVSTLKIQRTERGDSAVYLCASSLIPPTRTPYEQYFGPGTRLTVT.

This clone was counted a few times. The chain recombines TRBV7-2 with TRBJ2-4; TRBD1 aligns across 7 bases. Germline loops: CDR1 SGHTA, CDR2 FQGNSA. This CDR3 is 12 amino acids long. Trimming at V came to 5 bases and at J to 13 bases, leaving 8 bases not matched to a gene. This CDR3 reads CASSPDRVVQYF. For the CDR3, the DNA is TGTGCCAGCAGCCCAGACAGGGTTGTACAGTACTTC.

The gene calls are TRBV19 and TRBJ2-1; a weak D match, TRBD2 (5 bases). This CDR3 has 16 amino acids. Germline assignment: CDR1 LNHDA and CDR2 SQIVND (reference sequence). Trimming pared 2 bases from V and 6 bases from J, leaving 17 bases between. This CDR3 is CASSIPQINRGNEQFF. CDR3 in DNA: TGTGCCAGTAGTATACCCCAGATCAACCGGGGCAATGAGCAGTTCTTC.

V gene TRBV7-2 combines with J gene TRBJ2-1; 7 bases match TRBD2. This CDR3 has 12 amino acids. CDR1 is SGHTA, CDR2 FQGNSA, per germline. V was pared by 5 bases and J by 7 bases, with 2 bases of the junction left unmatched. In DNA form, the CDR3 reads TGTGCCAGCAGCCCACTAGCGAATGAGCAGTTCTTC. Residues: CASSPLANEQFF.

The rearrangement links TRBV4-1 to TRBJ1-1; D may be TRBD1 (5 bases). This CDR3 is built from 18 residues. The V end lost 2 bases, the J end lost 0 bases, and 19 bases lay between the germline ends. Germline V gives CDR1 MGHRA, CDR2 YSYEKL. The CDR3 sequence: CASSQRQLGGGMNTEAFF. CDR3 sequence (DNA): TGCGCCAGCAGCCAACGCCAGCTTGGGGGAGGGATGAACACTGAAGCTTTCTTT.

The rearrangement uses TRBV4-3 and TRBJ2-7; no reliable D call. The CDR3 runs 16 residues. Germline CDR1 is LGHNA and CDR2 is YSLEER. Trimming removed 2 bases from V and 7 bases from J, with 21 bases in between. The CDR3 is CASSQPLGRPSEEQYF. The CDR3 DNA follows: TGCGCCAGCAGCCAACCGTTGGGCCGACCATCGGAAGAGCAGTACTTC.

The V call is TRBV7-9, the J call TRBJ1-2, with D possibly matching TRBD1 (5 bases). Germline values: CDR1 SEHNR, CDR2 FQNEAQ (reference sequence). V lost 6 bases and J lost 4, with 18 bases in between. The CDR3 contains 15 residues. CDR3 coding DNA: TGTGCCAGCAGTCCCAGGACACCTACCCCCTATGGCTACACCTTC. Residues: CASSPRTPTPYGYTF.

The table lists this clone with a count of one. The V gene is TRBV5-4, the J gene TRBJ1-1; D is unresolved. From germline, CDR1 is SGHNT and CDR2 YYREEE (reference sequence). The CDR3 is 13 residues long. Trimming took off 3 bases at V and 1 base at J, with 7 bases between the two ends. The CDR3 sequence is CASSSRANTEAFF. CDR3 bases: TGTGCCAGCAGCTCGAGGGCGAACACTGAAGCTTTCTTT.

J is TRBJ2-3 and V is TRBV25-1, with 10 positions matching TRBD2. The J segment lost 4 bases and the V segment lost 8 bases, leaving 6 bases of the junction unmatched. The germline gives CDR1 MGHDK, CDR2 SYGVNS. The CDR3 consists of 14 residues. CDR3 protein: CASSSGTSADTQYF. The CDR3 nucleotides are TGTGCCAGCTCCTCCGGGACTAGCGCAGATACGCAGTATTTT. Variable domain in full (rest from reference TRBV25-1 and TRBJ2-3): EADIYQTPRYLVIGTGKKITLECSQTMGHDKMYWYQQDPGMELHLIHYSYGVNSTEKGDLSSESTVSRIRTEHFPLTLESARPSHTSQYLCASSSGTSADTQYFGPGTRLTVL.

This chain links TRBV2 with TRBJ2-2, with TRBD2 identical over 14 bases. Germline V gene lookup returns CDR1 SNHLY and CDR2 FYNNEI. V trimming: 6 bases; J trimming: 4 bases; junction bases outside the gene matches: 1. This CDR3 spans 15 amino acids. CDR3 DNA sequence: TGTGCCAGCAGGACTAGCGGGGGGGCCACCGGGGAGCTGTTTTTT. Its protein is CASRTSGGATGELFF.

CDR3 sequence reads: CASSRGTGTSYEQYF. CDR3 nucleotide sequence: TGTGCCAGCAGCCGGGGGACAGGGACCTCCTACGAGCAGTACTTC. The chain joins TRBV11-2 to TRBJ2-7, with 9 bases lining up with TRBD1. J was trimmed by 0 bases and V by 5 bases; bases with no gene match: 5. The germline CDR1 and CDR2 sequences are SGHAT and FQNNGV. CDR3 length: 15 residues.